The rows below give T cell receptor beta chains drawn from one sample of a study of vaccination and CD4 T cells after COVID-19. In TCRdb, the PCR reads were re-called with MiXCR into one record per CDR3 protein. The sample lists around 14,000 distinct CDR3 sequences, under 60% seen once, with under 15% in the top ten. These TCRs are of unknown antigen specificity. Sequenced material: CD4+ T cells from blood, cultured in vitro. The receptors shown here come from a human donor who had recovered from COVID-19. Each CDR3 is given with its conserved first and last residue. Fields, in order: D gene, clone size, J gene, V gene, CDR3 protein, CDR3 DNA. A D gene is named only where the DNA matches it firmly. The size of a clone is reported for some rows only, either as once, few or many, or as a class for expanded clones.

d_gene: -; abundance: once; j_gene: TRBJ2-1; v_gene: TRBV5-1; CDR3aa: CASSYRENEQFF; CDR3nt: TGCGCCAGCAGCTACAGGGAAAATGAGCAGTTCTTC
d_gene: -; abundance: -; j_gene: TRBJ2-2; v_gene: TRBV7-3; CDR3aa: CASSQTRGRELFF; CDR3nt: TGTGCCAGCAGCCAGACTAGGGGGCGGGAGCTGTTTTTT
d_gene: TRBD2; abundance: -; j_gene: TRBJ2-1; v_gene: TRBV11-3; CDR3aa: CASSLMRGGYNEQFF; CDR3nt: TGTGCCAGCAGCTTAATGCGGGGGGGCTACAATGAGCAGTTCTTC
d_gene: -; abundance: few; j_gene: TRBJ1-1; v_gene: TRBV12-3/TRBV12-4; CDR3aa: CASSRDGWNTEAFF; CDR3nt: TGTGCCAGCAGCCGGGACGGGTGGAACACTGAAGCTTTCTTT
d_gene: -; abundance: -; j_gene: TRBJ2-1; v_gene: TRBV11-2; CDR3aa: CASSLGFRGNEQFF; CDR3nt: TGTGCCAGCAGCTTAGGGTTCCGGGGTAATGAGCAGTTCTTC
d_gene: TRBD2; abundance: -; j_gene: TRBJ2-5; v_gene: TRBV30; CDR3aa: CAWRAGGPSIGETQYF; CDR3nt: TGTGCCTGGAGGGCGGGAGGGCCGTCCATCGGAGAGACCCAGTACTTC
d_gene: -; abundance: once; j_gene: TRBJ1-1; v_gene: TRBV12-3/TRBV12-4; CDR3aa: CASTSWGSGASSEAFF; CDR3nt: TGTGCCAGCACCTCCTGGGGATCAGGGGCGTCGAGTGAAGCTTTCTTT
d_gene: -; abundance: few; j_gene: TRBJ1-1; v_gene: TRBV7-8; CDR3aa: CASSLQGPNTEAFF; CDR3nt: TGTGCCAGCAGCCTTCAGGGCCCGAACACTGAAGCTTTCTTT
d_gene: -; abundance: -; j_gene: TRBJ2-1; v_gene: TRBV7-6; CDR3aa: CASSFHWSDNEQFF; CDR3nt: TGTGCCAGCAGCTTCCACTGGTCGGATAATGAGCAGTTCTTC
d_gene: -; abundance: -; j_gene: TRBJ2-5; v_gene: TRBV6-2/TRBV6-3; CDR3aa: CASRITMYQETQYF; CDR3nt: TGTGCCAGCAGAATAACAATGTACCAAGAGACCCAGTACTTC
d_gene: -; abundance: -; j_gene: TRBJ1-5; v_gene: TRBV15; CDR3aa: CATSRDRGRGPNQPQHF; CDR3nt: TGTGCCACCAGCAGAGATCGGGGCAGGGGACCCAATCAGCCCCAGCATTTT
d_gene: -; abundance: -; j_gene: TRBJ1-3; v_gene: TRBV30; CDR3aa: CAWTMGFGNTIYF; CDR3nt: TGTGCCTGGACCATGGGATTTGGAAACACCATATATTTT
d_gene: -; abundance: -; j_gene: TRBJ1-1; v_gene: TRBV19; CDR3aa: CASSNTRSAEAFF; CDR3nt: TGTGCCAGTAGTAATACAAGATCCGCTGAAGCTTTCTTT
d_gene: -; abundance: -; j_gene: TRBJ1-5; v_gene: TRBV28; CDR3aa: CASSSAGASQPQHF; CDR3nt: TGTGCCAGCAGTTCCGCCGGGGCTAGCCAGCCCCAGCATTTT
d_gene: TRBD1; abundance: -; j_gene: TRBJ2-3; v_gene: TRBV6-2/TRBV6-3; CDR3aa: CASSHTGQGANTQYF; CDR3nt: TGTGCCAGCAGCCATACGGGACAGGGGGCAAATACGCAGTATTTT
d_gene: TRBD2; abundance: -; j_gene: TRBJ2-7; v_gene: TRBV4-2; CDR3aa: CASSQDAGREGVQYF; CDR3nt: TGTGCCAGCAGCCAAGATGCGGGCAGGGAGGGAGTGCAGTACTTC
d_gene: -; abundance: -; j_gene: TRBJ1-5; v_gene: TRBV6-5; CDR3aa: CASSYSGGSNQPQHF; CDR3nt: TGTGCCAGCAGTTACTCAGGGGGAAGCAATCAGCCCCAGCATTTT
d_gene: TRBD1; abundance: once; j_gene: TRBJ2-4; v_gene: TRBV11-3; CDR3aa: CASSLAGTGGGIQYF; CDR3nt: TGTGCCAGCAGCTTAGCCGGGACAGGGGGCGGTATTCAGTACTTC
d_gene: -; abundance: -; j_gene: TRBJ1-1; v_gene: TRBV11-2; CDR3aa: CASSPGLPLTEAFF; CDR3nt: TGTGCCAGCAGTCCTGGACTCCCTTTGACTGAAGCTTTCTTT
d_gene: -; abundance: once; j_gene: TRBJ2-5; v_gene: TRBV28; CDR3aa: CASSLGTVLVPRTQYF; CDR3nt: TGTGCCAGCAGTTTGGGAACTGTCCTAGTCCCCCGGACCCAGTACTTC
d_gene: -; abundance: few; j_gene: TRBJ1-2; v_gene: TRBV6-5; CDR3aa: CASSYSNKGRVGYTF; CDR3nt: TGTGCCAGCAGTTACTCGAATAAGGGACGCGTGGGCTACACCTTC
d_gene: -; abundance: -; j_gene: TRBJ1-1; v_gene: TRBV12-3/TRBV12-4; CDR3aa: CASISRPEATEAFF; CDR3nt: TGTGCCAGCATCTCCCGCCCCGAGGCCACTGAAGCTTTCTTT
d_gene: -; abundance: few; j_gene: TRBJ2-3; v_gene: TRBV7-9; CDR3aa: CASSLEGIRTDTQYF; CDR3nt: TGTGCCAGCAGCTTAGAAGGGATCCGGACAGATACGCAGTATTTT
d_gene: -; abundance: -; j_gene: TRBJ2-1; v_gene: TRBV5-1; CDR3aa: CASSTGSNNEQFF; CDR3nt: TGCGCCAGCAGCACCGGGTCTAACAATGAGCAGTTCTTC
d_gene: TRBD1; abundance: -; j_gene: TRBJ1-5; v_gene: TRBV24-1; CDR3aa: CATSDGGTEISNQPQHF; CDR3nt: TGTGCCACCAGTGACGGTGGGACAGAGATTAGCAATCAGCCCCAGCATTTT
d_gene: -; abundance: -; j_gene: TRBJ2-7; v_gene: TRBV7-2; CDR3aa: CASSSYEQYF; CDR3nt: TGTGCCAGCAGCTCATACGAGCAGTACTTC
d_gene: -; abundance: -; j_gene: TRBJ1-1; v_gene: TRBV30; CDR3aa: CAWSVGGRRTEAFF; CDR3nt: TGTGCCTGGAGTGTAGGGGGGCGGAGGACTGAAGCTTTCTTT
d_gene: -; abundance: -; j_gene: TRBJ2-7; v_gene: TRBV5-8; CDR3aa: CASSLGGTDGEQYF; CDR3nt: TGTGCCAGCAGCTTGGGGGGGACCGACGGCGAGCAGTACTTC
d_gene: -; abundance: -; j_gene: TRBJ1-1; v_gene: TRBV5-1; CDR3aa: CASSLEGGGQSHRAFF; CDR3nt: TGCGCCAGCAGCTTGGAAGGCGGCGGTCAGTCCCATAGGGCTTTCTTT
d_gene: -; abundance: -; j_gene: TRBJ1-5; v_gene: TRBV3-1; CDR3aa: CASSHPGHSNQPQHF; CDR3nt: TGTGCCAGCAGCCATCCTGGACATAGCAATCAGCCCCAGCATTTT
d_gene: -; abundance: few; j_gene: TRBJ1-1; v_gene: TRBV6-1; CDR3aa: CASRRANTEAFF; CDR3nt: TGTGCCAGCCGACGGGCGAACACTGAAGCTTTCTTT
d_gene: TRBD1; abundance: -; j_gene: TRBJ2-1; v_gene: TRBV24-1; CDR3aa: CATSGSGTERNNEQFF; CDR3nt: TGTGCCACCAGTGGTTCCGGGACAGAAAGAAACAATGAGCAGTTCTTC
d_gene: -; abundance: -; j_gene: TRBJ1-4; v_gene: TRBV25-1; CDR3aa: CASKGGWAGEKLFF; CDR3nt: TGTGCCAGCAAGGGGGGATGGGCAGGAGAAAAACTGTTTTTT
d_gene: TRBD2; abundance: -; j_gene: TRBJ2-2; v_gene: TRBV4-2; CDR3aa: CASSPLAGANTGELFF; CDR3nt: TGTGCCAGCAGCCCGCTAGCGGGAGCGAACACCGGGGAGCTGTTTTTT
d_gene: -; abundance: few; j_gene: TRBJ1-2; v_gene: TRBV7-9; CDR3aa: CASSPSVSGYTF; CDR3nt: TGTGCCAGCAGCCCCTCGGTTTCGGGCTACACCTTC
d_gene: TRBD1; abundance: few; j_gene: TRBJ1-1; v_gene: TRBV20-1; CDR3aa: CSASQGGEAFF; CDR3nt: TGCAGTGCATCACAGGGGGGTGAAGCTTTCTTT
d_gene: -; abundance: -; j_gene: TRBJ1-3; v_gene: TRBV7-3; CDR3aa: CASSPPRLALGNTIYF; CDR3nt: TGTGCCAGCAGCCCGCCTAGACTGGCACTGGGAAACACCATATATTTT
d_gene: -; abundance: -; j_gene: TRBJ1-1; v_gene: TRBV7-9; CDR3aa: CASSGGDGNTEAFF; CDR3nt: TGTGCCAGCAGCGGGGGGGACGGTAACACTGAAGCTTTCTTT
d_gene: -; abundance: -; j_gene: TRBJ2-7; v_gene: TRBV21-1; CDR3aa: CASSPQAGYEQYF; CDR3nt: TGTGCCAGCAGCCCCCAAGCCGGTTACGAGCAGTACTTC
d_gene: TRBD2; abundance: -; j_gene: TRBJ2-6; v_gene: TRBV30; CDR3aa: CAWRRGRVISGANVLTF; CDR3nt: TGTGCCTGGAGGCGCGGGAGGGTGATCTCTGGGGCCAACGTCCTGACTTTC
d_gene: -; abundance: -; j_gene: TRBJ2-7; v_gene: TRBV7-2; CDR3aa: CASSLSGRTYEQYF; CDR3nt: TGTGCCAGCAGCTTATCAGGGAGGACCTACGAGCAGTACTTC
d_gene: -; abundance: few; j_gene: TRBJ2-2; v_gene: TRBV7-6; CDR3aa: CASSLTATGELFF; CDR3nt: TGTGCCAGCAGCTTAACAGCAACCGGGGAGCTGTTTTTT
d_gene: -; abundance: -; j_gene: TRBJ2-1; v_gene: TRBV11-3; CDR3aa: CASSLGGLWVQFF; CDR3nt: TGTGCCAGCAGCTTAGGCGGGTTGTGGGTGCAGTTCTTC
d_gene: -; abundance: few; j_gene: TRBJ1-1; v_gene: TRBV20-1; CDR3aa: CSASGPEENTEAFF; CDR3nt: TGCAGTGCTAGCGGTCCTGAGGAGAACACTGAAGCTTTCTTT
d_gene: TRBD1; abundance: -; j_gene: TRBJ1-3; v_gene: TRBV7-2; CDR3aa: CASSLWAGGIGNTIYF; CDR3nt: TGTGCCAGCAGCTTATGGGCAGGGGGCATAGGAAACACCATATATTTT
d_gene: -; abundance: few; j_gene: TRBJ1-5; v_gene: TRBV27; CDR3aa: CASSLTVTDQPQHF; CDR3nt: TGTGCCAGCAGTTTAACGGTGACTGATCAGCCCCAGCATTTT
d_gene: -; abundance: -; j_gene: TRBJ1-6; v_gene: TRBV2; CDR3aa: CASSEEGNNSPLHF; CDR3nt: TGTGCCAGCAGTGAAGAGGGGAATAATTCACCCCTCCACTTT
d_gene: TRBD1; abundance: -; j_gene: TRBJ2-1; v_gene: TRBV5-1; CDR3aa: CASSTDLDRGAEQFF; CDR3nt: TGCGCCAGCAGCACCGACCTCGACAGGGGGGCTGAGCAGTTCTTC
d_gene: -; abundance: -; j_gene: TRBJ2-1; v_gene: TRBV2; CDR3aa: CASSDRGYEQFF; CDR3nt: TGTGCCAGCAGTGATCGTGGGTATGAGCAGTTCTTC
d_gene: -; abundance: -; j_gene: TRBJ2-7; v_gene: TRBV2; CDR3aa: CASSELESSYEQYF; CDR3nt: TGTGCCAGCAGTGAGCTTGAGAGCTCCTACGAGCAGTACTTC
d_gene: -; abundance: -; j_gene: TRBJ2-2; v_gene: TRBV5-1; CDR3aa: CASSLQGSNTGELFF; CDR3nt: TGCGCCAGCAGCTTACAGGGCTCGAACACCGGGGAGCTGTTTTTT
d_gene: -; abundance: -; j_gene: TRBJ2-1; v_gene: TRBV7-2; CDR3aa: CASSLVAQQSSYNEQFF; CDR3nt: TGTGCCAGCAGCTTAGTCGCGCAGCAGAGCTCCTACAATGAGCAGTTCTTC
d_gene: TRBD1; abundance: few; j_gene: TRBJ1-6; v_gene: TRBV10-3; CDR3aa: CATGPGTGSGSPLHF; CDR3nt: TGTGCCACCGGTCCCGGGACAGGGTCAGGTTCACCCCTCCACTTT
d_gene: -; abundance: -; j_gene: TRBJ1-1; v_gene: TRBV7-8; CDR3aa: CASSLVAGRSEAFF; CDR3nt: TGTGCCAGCAGCTTAGTCGCGGGAAGATCTGAAGCTTTCTTT
d_gene: TRBD2; abundance: -; j_gene: TRBJ2-7; v_gene: TRBV7-9; CDR3aa: CASSLGLNEQYF; CDR3nt: TGTGCCAGCAGCTTGGGACTAAACGAGCAGTACTTC